The 21 T cell receptor beta chains below come from one sample, sequenced in a study of beta chain features in type 1 diabetes. Study observations and caveats: There was a moderate but significant shortening of TCRB CDR3s in all four CD4+ subsets of Type 1 diabetes patients.

Sequenced material consisted of expressed TCRB transcripts (all of the isolated RNA was reverse transcribed). The protocol was immunoSEQ multiplex PCR, while the TCRdb copy is restricted to in-frame clones and leaves out a portion. The sample includes about 230,000 clones, 15% to 20% of them seen just once. Antigens for these TCRs are unknown. The specimen sequenced was naive CD4+ T cells from blood. These receptors all stem from a man aged 30 to 39 with type 1 diabetes.

This clone was seen a few times. V gene TRBV4-1 combines with J gene TRBJ2-7; TRBD2 is a possible D gene (5 bases). The CDR3 has 17 residues. V dropped 3 bases and J dropped 2 bases, with 20 bases sitting between them. Germline V gene sequence: CDR1 MGHRA, CDR2 YSYEKL. CDR3 nucleotide sequence: TGCGCCAGCAGCCAGGGCTCTAGAACCGGGAAACCCTACGAGCAGTACTTC. Residues: CASSQGSRTGKPYEQYF.

This clone was seen more than once but under ten times. The genes are TRBV13 and TRBJ2-6; no definite D call. This CDR3 has 16 amino acids. Germline loops: CDR1 PRHDT, CDR2 FYEKMQ (reference sequence). With 5 bases removed from V and 1 base from J, the gap between germline ends came to 12 bases. CDR3 loop: CASSRQPSSGANVLTF. The CDR3 DNA follows: TGTGCCAGCAGCCGCCAGCCTTCGTCTGGGGCCAACGTCCTGACTTTC.

There are a few counts of this clone. The V gene is TRBV7-2, the J gene TRBJ2-1; TRBD2 aligns across 9 bases. Germline trimming cut 1 base from V and 6 bases from J; bases unmatched to any gene: 7. CDR1 and CDR2 from the germline V gene are SGHTA and FQGNSA. There are 16 residues in the CDR3. CDR3 in amino acids: CASSLGLAGAGNEQFF. The CDR3 DNA reads as TGTGCCAGCAGCTTAGGTTTAGCGGGAGCTGGCAATGAGCAGTTCTTC.

The rearrangement uses TRBV7-9 and TRBJ1-2; D unclear. There are 14 residues in the CDR3. Germline V lookup: CDR1 SEHNR, CDR2 FQNEAQ (reference sequence). With 8 bases removed from V and 5 bases from J, the gap between germline ends came to 18 bases. In nucleotides, the CDR3 is TGTGCCAGCTCCGGCGGAGGTTGGGATTATGGCTACACCTTC. Amino acids: CASSGGGWDYGYTF.

The chain employs TRBV30 and TRBJ2-1, with 9 bases matching TRBD2. With V trimmed by 0 bases and J by 7 bases, 4 bases remained unmatched. This CDR3 spans 14 amino acids. Germline V gene lookup returns CDR1 GTSNPN and CDR2 SVGIG (reference sequence). The CDR3: CAWSVRAGGNEQFF. The DNA for the CDR3 is TGTGCCTGGAGTGTCCGAGCGGGAGGAAATGAGCAGTTCTTC.

The chain employs TRBV19 and TRBJ2-7, with 9 bases identical to TRBD1. Trimming cost V 4 bases and J 3 bases; bases outside gene matches: 4. The CDR3 runs to 14 residues. Germline CDR1 LNHDA, CDR2 SQIVND (reference sequence). In DNA form, the CDR3 reads TGTGCCAGTAGTAGCCTGACAGGGGGCTACGAGCAGTACTTC. This encodes CASSSLTGGYEQYF.

This clone has more than one count but fewer than ten. The chain couples TRBV29-1 to TRBJ2-2; D is undetermined. The CDR3 spans 13 residues. V was pared by 6 bases and J by 3 bases, with 11 bases between. Germline V gives CDR1 SQVTM, CDR2 ANQGSEA. The CDR3 region has the DNA TGCAGCGTGGCCGGGCGCCACACCGGGGAGCTGTTTTTT. Translated, it gives CSVAGRHTGELFF.

This clone was counted between two and nine times. The chain combines TRBV7-2 with TRBJ2-5; unclear D gene. CDR1 and CDR2 from the germline V gene are SGHTA and FQGNSA. V gave up 5 bases and J gave up 5 bases, with 9 bases separating them. CDR3 length: 12 amino acids. Here the CDR3 reads CASSRQLETQYF. For the CDR3, the DNA is TGTGCCAGCAGCAGACAACTCGAGACCCAGTACTTC.

This chain links TRBV29-1 with TRBJ2-1, with 10 bases identical to TRBD1. Per the germline V gene, CDR1 is SQVTM and CDR2 is ANQGSEA. The CDR3 consists of 15 residues. Trimming at V came to 3 bases and at J to 0 bases, leaving 2 bases not matched to a gene. The CDR3 is CSVEGDRGSYNEQFF. The CDR3 nucleotides read TGCAGCGTTGAGGGGGACAGGGGCTCCTACAATGAGCAGTTCTTC.

The chain couples TRBV14 to TRBJ2-5, with 8 bases identical to TRBD1. Trimming at V came to 4 bases and at J to 1 base, leaving 8 bases not matched to a gene. The germline CDR1 and CDR2 sequences are SGHDN and FVKESK. The CDR3 is made up of 16 amino acids. The CDR3 nucleotides read TGTGCCAGCAGCCCCTGGACAGGGAACGGCCAAGAGACCCAGTACTTC. It specifies CASSPWTGNGQETQYF. Combining the CDR3 with reference TRBV14 and TRBJ2-5 gives the whole variable domain EAGVTQFPSHSVIEKGQTVTLRCDPISGHDNLYWYRRVMGKEIKFLLHFVKESKQDESGMPNNRFLAERTGGTYSTLKVQPAELEDSGVYFCASSPWTGNGQETQYFGPGTRLLVL.

Remarks on this clone: This same CDR3 is encoded by further DNA sequences in the sample. V and J are TRBV7-2 and TRBJ2-7; D is perhaps TRBD1 or TRBD2 (5 bases each). Germline V CDR1 and CDR2: SGHTA, FQGNSA. V was shortened by 3 bases and J by 0 bases, with 9 bases between the two germline ends. The CDR3 totals 14 residues. In nucleotides, the CDR3 is TGTGCCAGCAGCTTCTCCGGGACCTCCTACGAGCAGTACTTC. Translation: CASSFSGTSYEQYF.

This clone was found a few times. The CDR3 coding sequence is TGTGCCGTCCGACAGGGGACCCAAGAGACCCAGTACTTC. Protein sequence: CAVRQGTQETQYF. The chain couples TRBV10-3 to TRBJ2-5, with 8 bases that match TRBD1. CDR3 length equals 13 residues. Germline CDR1 ENHRY, CDR2 SYGVKD. Losses at the gene ends were 11 bases for V and 1 base for J; bases not matched to a gene: 6.

With respect to this clone: A junction end diverges from the germline sequence, so it may reflect a read error. V is TRBV25-1 and J is TRBJ2-4; TRBD1 matches at 9 bases. The germline V gene encodes CDR1 MGHDK and CDR2 SYGVNS. This CDR3 has 14 residues. The CDR3 reads CASKNRGRVWVCDF. CDR3 coding DNA: TGTGCCAGCAAAAACAGGGGGCGAGTATGGGTGTGCGACTTC.

This clone was seen only a few times. V gene TRBV7-6 combines with J gene TRBJ2-5; D is unresolved. The CDR3 has 15 residues. V was clipped by 1 base and J by 1 base, with 10 bases between them. In germline, CDR1 is SGHVS, CDR2 FNYEAQ. The CDR3 here is CASSLGGTLQETQYF. The CDR3, as DNA: TGTGCCAGCAGCTTAGGCGGCACACTCCAAGAGACCCAGTACTTC.

This clone turned up a few times. The chain links TRBV18 to TRBJ2-7, with D possibly called TRBD1 or TRBD2 (5 bases each). V was cut by 3 bases and J by 0 bases, with 15 bases left in between. Germline V CDR1 and CDR2: KGHSH, LQKENI. This CDR3 is built from 16 residues. The DNA for the CDR3 is TGTGCCAGCTCACCGTCAAGTCCAGGGAGCTCCTACGAGCAGTACTTC. This gives the protein CASSPSSPGSSYEQYF.

The V call is TRBV15, the J call TRBJ2-3; 7 positions agree with TRBD2. Germline V gives CDR1 LNHNV, CDR2 YYDKDF (reference sequence). V shed 3 bases and J 3 bases; nucleotides not matched to a gene: 3. The CDR3 extends over 14 amino acids. Here the CDR3 DNA reads TGTGCCACCAGCAGGGGAGGGAGGACAGATACGCAGTATTTT. Translating it yields CATSRGGRTDTQYF.

CDR3 in amino acids: CAWRQGIADTQYF. The CDR3, as DNA: TGTGCCTGGAGACAGGGGATCGCAGATACGCAGTATTTT. The genes are TRBV30 and TRBJ2-3; 7 bases are a match to TRBD1. V dropped 3 bases and J dropped 4; count of bases not matched to a gene: 4. This CDR3 spans 13 amino acids. CDR1 and CDR2 (germline): GTSNPN, SVGIG (reference sequence).

J is TRBJ2-3 and V is TRBV4-1; no definite D call. Between the trimmed V and J ends, which lost 4 bases and 6 bases, there was a span of 8 bases. Germline CDR1 and CDR2: MGHRA and YSYEKL. The CDR3 consists of 12 residues. This chain's CDR3 is CASSRARDTQYF. The CDR3 bases are TGCGCCAGCAGCCGGGCCCGGGATACGCAGTATTTT.

V usage is TRBV5-4 and J usage is TRBJ2-5; D is unclear. The CDR3 extends over 14 amino acids. Trimming shortened V by 2 bases and J by 1 base, and 9 bases separated the two germline ends. Germline CDR1 SGHNT, CDR2 YYREEE (reference sequence). The CDR3 bases are TGTGCCAGCAGCTTACCAGTCTCCCAAGAGACCCAGTACTTC. Translated: CASSLPVSQETQYF.

This clone came up a few times. This chain uses TRBV7-9 with TRBJ2-7; D unresolved. CDR3 length: 13 residues. The V gene lost 1 base and the J gene lost 3 bases, with 7 bases spanning the gap. Per the germline V gene, CDR1 is SEHNR and CDR2 is FQNEAQ (reference sequence). The CDR3 loop is CASSLVPVYEQYF. Written as DNA, the CDR3 is TGTGCCAGCAGCTTAGTACCCGTCTACGAGCAGTACTTC.

The chain uses TRBV29-1 and TRBJ1-1; D gene ambiguous. The CDR3 is 13 amino acids. Germline V gives CDR1 SQVTM, CDR2 ANQGSEA. The V gene lost 3 bases and the J gene lost 4 bases, with 12 bases spanning the gap. The CDR3 DNA sequence: TGCAGCGTTGAGAGGTGGACGGGCACTGAAGCTTTCTTT. The encoded protein is CSVERWTGTEAFF.